The 20 T cell receptor beta chains below all came from one sample that was sequenced in a study of blood T cell repertoires in COVID-19. The method was immunoSEQ multiplex PCR; TCRdb's version includes in-frame clones alone and lacks a portion of them. The sample contains a few hundred thousand clones, 88% of which appear only once. Sequenced sample: PBMCs or T cells enriched from blood (not recorded which). The receptor source for this set is a man aged 25 to 40 who had recovered from COVID-19.

This chain connects TRBV12-3 or TRBV12-4 to TRBJ2-7; no definite D call. V was pared by 3 bases and J by 2 bases, with 8 bases between. CDR3 length: 13 amino acids. CDR3 DNA sequence: TGTGCCAGCAGTTTTTCGGAGACCTACGAGCAGTACTTC. Translation gives CASSFSETYEQYF.

The genes are TRBV6-5 and TRBJ1-2; TRBD1 agrees at 9 bases. The CDR3 extends over 14 amino acids. Germline-derived CDR1 and CDR2 are MNHEY and SVGAGI. J lost 4 bases, V lost 5 bases, and 5 bases had no gene match. The CDR3 sequence is CASSLGTGSYGYTF. CDR3 DNA sequence: TGTGCCAGCAGTCTAGGGACAGGGTCCTATGGCTACACCTTC.

The chain carries TRBV4-1 and TRBJ1-2, with 7 bases that match TRBD1. The V gene end was trimmed by 4 bases and the J gene end by 6 bases; junction bases not matched to a gene: 8. CDR1 is MGHRA, CDR2 YSYEKL, per germline. The CDR3 contains 14 residues. This CDR3 is CASSPRQGLDGYTF. CDR3 sequence (DNA): TGCGCCAGCAGCCCTCGACAGGGCCTGGATGGCTACACCTTC.

The V call is TRBV28, the J call TRBJ1-4, with TRBD1 matching over 11 bases. V trimming: 5 bases; J trimming: 8 bases; junction bases outside the gene matches: 7. Germline V lookup: CDR1 MDHEN, CDR2 SYDVKM. This CDR3 is 15 amino acids long. The CDR3 loop reads CASSMTGQGGEKLFF. The CDR3 DNA reads TGTGCCAGCAGTATGACGGGACAGGGGGGGGAAAAACTGTTTTTT.

This clone showed up just once. V usage is TRBV6-1 and J usage is TRBJ1-1, with TRBD1 matching over 10 bases. CDR3 length: 17 residues. CDR1 and CDR2 (germline): MNHNS, SASEGT. J gave up 1 base and V 2 bases, and 7 bases lay outside the gene matches. The CDR3 spells CASSEWDRGPWNTEAFF. CDR3 DNA sequence: TGTGCCAGCAGTGAATGGGACAGGGGTCCTTGGAACACTGAAGCTTTCTTT.

This chain uses TRBV5-1 with TRBJ1-2; TRBD1 agrees at 7 bases. The CDR3 covers 15 residues. Per the germline V gene, CDR1 is SGHRS and CDR2 is YFSETQ. Unmatched junction bases numbered 11, after V lost 4 bases and J lost 5 bases. CDR3 region: CASSLLTGDDYGYTF. The CDR3 nucleotides read TGCGCCAGCAGCCTTTTAACAGGGGATGATTATGGCTACACCTTC.

The V and J genes are TRBV27 and TRBJ2-2; TRBD1 matches at 8 bases. Per germline, CDR1 MNHEY and CDR2 SMNVEV (reference sequence). This CDR3 contains 16 residues. Trimming at V came to 8 bases and at J to 7 bases, leaving 15 bases not matched to a gene. CDR3 nucleotide sequence: TGTGCCAGCTCATCCCCTCGGACAGGGTACCACGGGGAGCTGTTTTTT. This codes for CASSSPRTGYHGELFF.

In nucleotides, the CDR3 is TGTGCCAGCAGTTCTCAGGGAAGCAATCAGCCCCAGCATTTT. It specifies CASSSQGSNQPQHF. V gene TRBV27 combines with J gene TRBJ1-5; D may be TRBD1 (5 bases). The germline gives CDR1 MNHEY, CDR2 SMNVEV (reference sequence). CDR3 size: 14 residues. Between the trimmed V and J ends, which lost 4 bases and 1 base, there was a span of 8 bases.

This clone was seen more than once but under ten times. This chain links TRBV5-1 with TRBJ2-1; 9 positions match TRBD2. The trim removed 0 bases at V and 7 bases at J, leaving 8 bases unmatched. Germline lookup yields CDR1 SGHRS and CDR2 YFSETQ. There are 16 residues in the CDR3. The CDR3 sequence: CASSLDGAGGPNEQFF. The CDR3 DNA reads TGCGCCAGCAGCTTGGATGGGGCGGGGGGGCCGAATGAGCAGTTCTTC.

The genes are TRBV19 and TRBJ1-1; tentatively, D is TRBD1 (6 bases). The germline V gene has CDR1 LNHDA and CDR2 SQIVND (reference sequence). V lost 4 bases and J 0 bases, leaving 15 bases between the germline ends. The length of the CDR3 is 16 residues. The DNA of the CDR3 is TGTGCCAGTAGTACTCCCGAGGGGGGGCTGAACACTGAAGCTTTCTTT. The encoded protein is CASSTPEGGLNTEAFF.

This clone was counted once. This sequence joins TRBV19 and TRBJ2-3; a possible D gene is TRBD1 (6 bases). Germline CDR1 LNHDA, CDR2 SQIVND (reference sequence). The germline V and J ends were trimmed by 6 bases and 10 bases, with 11 bases remaining between them. The CDR3 is 11 residues long. CDR3 region: CASSLGGSQYF. Here the CDR3 DNA reads TGTGCCAGTAGCCTAGGGGGATCGCAGTATTTT.

There are a few counts of this clone. In the same sample, other DNA sequences code for this CDR3. This chain joins TRBV9 and TRBJ2-2; 7 bases match TRBD1. The CDR3 has 15 residues. Losses at the gene ends were 4 bases for V and 2 bases for J; bases not matched to a gene: 5. Germline loops: CDR1 SGDLS, CDR2 YYNGEE. The CDR3 nucleotides read TGTGCCAGCAGCCCTTGGACAGGTAACACCGGGGAGCTGTTTTTT. Residues: CASSPWTGNTGELFF.

The chain combines TRBV12-3 or TRBV12-4 with TRBJ1-6; no reliable D call. V gave up 6 bases and J gave up 10 bases, with 10 bases separating them. CDR3 length: 12 residues. The CDR3 coding sequence is TGTGCCAGCAGCCAACAGTTGTCACCCCTCCACTTT. It is translated as CASSQQLSPLHF.

There are a few counts of this clone. This chain connects TRBV9 to TRBJ1-6; D possibly corresponds to TRBD1 (5 bases). V lost 2 bases and J lost 9, with 12 bases in between. Germline CDR1 is SGDLS and CDR2 is YYNGEE. This CDR3 region has 14 residues. CDR3 in amino acids: CASSVAQGRSPLHF. The CDR3 coding sequence is TGTGCCAGCAGCGTCGCCCAGGGCCGTTCACCCCTCCACTTT.

This chain uses TRBV30 with TRBJ2-3, with D tentatively TRBD2 (7 bases). The length of the CDR3 is 15 residues. Trimming removed 0 bases from V and 1 base from J, with 11 bases in between. Germline lookup yields CDR1 GTSNPN and CDR2 SVGIG (reference sequence). The CDR3 region has the DNA TGTGCCTGGAGTGTAGGGGGGGCCGGCACAGATACGCAGTATTTT. Protein product: CAWSVGGAGTDTQYF.

The rearrangement uses TRBV21-1 and TRBJ2-5; TRBD1 is the table's D call, not checked against the DNA. TRBV21-1 is a documented pseudogene. The CDR3 sequence is 15 residues long. The DNA for the CDR3 is TGTGCCAGCAGCAAAGAATCCAGGGTGGAAGAGACCCAGTACTTC. This encodes CASSKESRVEETQYF.

The V call is TRBV7-8, the J call TRBJ1-2, with 7 bases identical to TRBD1. The J segment lost 8 bases and the V segment lost 5 bases, leaving 11 bases of the junction unmatched. The CDR3 runs 14 residues. Germline V gene data show CDR1 as SGHVS and CDR2 as FQNEAQ. CDR3 coding DNA: TGTGCCAGCAGCCCCGACCCGGACAGGAGAGGCTACACCTTC. It yields the protein CASSPDPDRRGYTF. The variable domain in full, with the rest retrieved from reference TRBV7-8 and TRBJ1-2, is GAGVSQSPRYKVAKRGQDVALRCDPISGHVSLFWYQQALGQGPEFLTYFQNEAQLDKSGLPSDRFFAERPEGSVSTLKIQRTQQEDSAVYLCASSPDPDRRGYTFGSGTRLTVV.

CDR3 sequence reads: CSSLADVRNEQFF. CDR3 sequence (DNA): TGCAGCAGCCTAGCTGACGTCCGCAATGAGCAGTTCTTC. V gene TRBV29-1 combines with J gene TRBJ2-1; tentative D call: TRBD2 (5 bases). CDR3 length: 13 residues. V gave up 8 bases and J gave up 6 bases, with 17 bases separating them. The germline gives CDR1 SQVTM, CDR2 ANQGSEA.

V usage is TRBV5-1 and J usage is TRBJ2-7, with D tentatively TRBD1 (5 bases). Per germline, CDR1 SGHRS and CDR2 YFSETQ. Trimming took 0 bases from V and 2 from J, leaving 12 bases between them. The CDR3 length is 15 residues. The CDR3 loop reads CASSLEQDATYEQYF. The CDR3 nucleotides read TGCGCCAGCAGCTTGGAACAGGACGCTACCTACGAGCAGTACTTC.

This chain joins TRBV11-2 and TRBJ2-5; TRBD2 matches 9 bases. Per the germline V gene, CDR1 is SGHAT and CDR2 is FQNNGV. The CDR3 spans 13 residues. The J segment lost 5 bases and the V segment lost 5 bases, leaving 3 bases of the junction unmatched. CDR3 protein: CASSQRGAETQYF. The CDR3 nucleotides read TGTGCCAGCAGCCAGCGGGGGGCCGAGACCCAGTACTTC.